The clone carrying this T cell receptor (beta chain) was observed a few times. The data stem from a study of cytomegalovirus exposure and HLA in healthy donors. PCR employed 60 Vbeta and 13 Jbeta primers. Original processing notes: Among the unique TCR beta chains that a later analysis counted, about 79 million in all, approximately 12 million were shared. Data came from immunoSEQ multiplex PCR; TCRdb stores just in-frame clones and leaves some out. V, J and clone size reflect that table, while D and trimming were determined from the DNA. The sample consists of about 130,000 clones, about 72% of them appearing once. This CDR3 is 17 amino acids long. Per the germline V gene, CDR1 is LNHNV and CDR2 is YYDKDF (reference sequence). V was shortened by 3 bases and J by 5 bases, with 23 bases between the two germline ends.

The chain combines TRBV15 with TRBJ2-7, with D possibly TRBD2 on 5 matching bases. The sample was PBMCs. This clonotype was sampled from a man aged 25 to 40 in good health and CMV-seropositive. CDR3 residues: CATSSALRREFRNEQYF. CDR3 bases: TGTGCCACCAGCAGCGCATTGCGAAGGGAGTTTAGGAACGAGCAGTACTTC.